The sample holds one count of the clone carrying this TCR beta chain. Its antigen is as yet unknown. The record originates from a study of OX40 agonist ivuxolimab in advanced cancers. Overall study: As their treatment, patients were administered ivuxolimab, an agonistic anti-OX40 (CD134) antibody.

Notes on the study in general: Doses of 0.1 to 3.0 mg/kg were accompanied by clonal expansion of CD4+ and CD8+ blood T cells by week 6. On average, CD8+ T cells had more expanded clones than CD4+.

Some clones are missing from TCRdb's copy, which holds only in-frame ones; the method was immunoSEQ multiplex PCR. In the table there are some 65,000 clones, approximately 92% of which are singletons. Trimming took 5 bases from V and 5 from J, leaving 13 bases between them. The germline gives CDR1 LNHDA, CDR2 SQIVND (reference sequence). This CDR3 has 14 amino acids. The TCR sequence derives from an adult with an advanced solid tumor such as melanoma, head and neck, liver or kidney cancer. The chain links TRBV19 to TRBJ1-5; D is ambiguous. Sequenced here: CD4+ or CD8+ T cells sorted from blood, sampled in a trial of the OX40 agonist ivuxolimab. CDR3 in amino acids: CASSSPNYDQPQHF. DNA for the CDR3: TGTGCCAGTAGTTCCCCTAATTATGATCAGCCCCAGCATTTT.